The subject of this entry is one T cell receptor (beta chain). Its antigen remains unidentified. Amplification of TCR beta CDR3 regions was performed using RNA transcripts as template. The HTBI primer set served for first-round RT-PCR of the TCR CDR3. TCRdb redid the calling of the multiplex PCR reads with MiXCR, one entry per CDR3 protein. The table has about 420,000 distinct CDR3 sequences, roughly 13% seen once; the top ten hold 5% to 6%. Graves' hyperthyroidism showing no ophthalmopathy progression within 18 months was considered stable. Those with hyperthyroidism were 18 to 65 years old, newly diagnosed, and ill for under 2 months. This sample holds PBMCs from around 9.9 ml fresh peripheral blood. The data were taken from a study of T cells in Graves' hyperthyroidism and ophthalmopathy. Study-level points and caveats: Most clonotypes expanded in the thyroid (above 0.001) were also present in blood.

This TCR was sampled from a woman aged 18-35 years with Graves' hyperthyroidism. Sequences were obtained from blood.

The CDR3 loop reads CASSREPGVLAFF. The CDR3 DNA sequence: TGTGCCAGCAGCCGAGAACCGGGGGTCTTGGCTTTCTTT. J is TRBJ1-1 and V is TRBV5-8; D is possibly TRBD1 (5 bases). The V end lost 4 bases, the J end lost 11 bases, and 18 bases lay between the germline ends. The germline CDR1 and CDR2 sequences are SGHTS and YDEGEE. The CDR3 runs to 13 residues.